A selection of T cell receptor beta chains follows, all from one sample in a study of cytomegalovirus exposure and HLA in healthy donors. Generated by immunoSEQ multiplex PCR, the TCRdb table keeps only in-frame clones and is missing some. The sample holds 200,000 to 250,000 clones, over 80% seen once. Sequenced sample: PBMCs. The source of these receptors is a boy under 10 years old in good health and CMV-seronegative. The CDR3 runs from the conserved cysteine through the conserved F or W. The D gene is left open where the match is weak. Some rows mark clone size as missing; the rest say once, few, many or name a class of expanded clone.

D: -
V: TRBV15
size: -
length: 17
J: TRBJ2-7
DNA: TGTGCCACCAGCAGAGATGGGGGGGGCAGGCCGGAAGACGAGCAGTACTTC
CDR3: CATSRDGGGRPEDEQYF

D: -
V: TRBV4-1
size: -
length: 15
J: TRBJ2-7
DNA: TGCGCCAGCAGCCAATCTGAGGGCCTAGGGTACGAGCAGTACTTC
CDR3: CASSQSEGLGYEQYF

D: TRBD1
V: TRBV7-9
size: few
length: 17
J: TRBJ2-2
DNA: TGTGCCAGCAGCTTACCCTCCGGGACAGCGAGGACCGGGGAGCTGTTTTTT
CDR3: CASSLPSGTARTGELFF

D: TRBD1
V: TRBV29-1
size: -
length: 16
J: TRBJ2-6
DNA: TGCAGCGTTGAAATTGAGGGGGCGGCTGGGGCCAACGTCCTGACTTTC
CDR3: CSVEIEGAAGANVLTF

D: -
V: TRBV6-5
size: few
length: 15
J: TRBJ1-1
DNA: TGTGCCAGCAGTTATGGTGACGGGGGGAACACTGAAGCTTTCTTT
CDR3: CASSYGDGGNTEAFF

D: -
V: TRBV5-6
size: -
length: 17
J: TRBJ2-7
DNA: TGTGCCAGCAGCCCGCAGGTTAGCGTGGTGTTTGGTGGCGGGCAGTACTTC
CDR3: CASSPQVSVVFGGGQYF

D: -
V: TRBV5-6
size: -
length: 14
J: TRBJ2-7
DNA: TGTGCCAGCAGCTTGAAGGCGGTCTCCTACGAGCAGTACTTC
CDR3: CASSLKAVSYEQYF

D: -
V: TRBV6-1
size: -
length: 12
J: TRBJ2-7
DNA: TGTGCCAGCAGTGAGGGACACTACGAGCAGTACTTC
CDR3: CASSEGHYEQYF

D: TRBD2
V: TRBV11-2
size: -
length: 16
J: TRBJ2-2
DNA: TGTGCCAGCAGCGAAACCGGACTAGCCCGAACCGGGGAGCTGTTTTTT
CDR3: CASSETGLARTGELFF

D: -
V: TRBV27
size: -
length: 13
J: TRBJ1-1
DNA: TGTGCCAGCAGTATCACGGGGAACACTGAAGCTTTCTTT
CDR3: CASSITGNTEAFF

D: -
V: TRBV30
size: -
length: 12
J: TRBJ1-2
DNA: TGTGCCTGGAGTAGGGGCAACTATGGCTACACCTTC
CDR3: CAWSRGNYGYTF

D: TRBD1
V: TRBV6-5
size: once
length: 15
J: TRBJ1-5
DNA: TGTGCCAGCAGTAGGGGACAGGGGGATTTTGGGACCCAGCATTTT
CDR3: CASSRGQGDFGTQHF

D: -
V: TRBV7-8
size: -
length: 13
J: TRBJ2-7
DNA: TGTGCCAGCAGCCTCCGGACTGCTTTTGTGCAGTACTTC
CDR3: CASSLRTAFVQYF

D: TRBD2
V: TRBV6-4
size: -
length: 14
J: TRBJ2-3
DNA: TGTGCCAGCAGTGACTCAGCGGGGGCAGATACGCAGTATTTT
CDR3: CASSDSAGADTQYF

D: -
V: TRBV7-2
size: -
length: 14
J: TRBJ2-1
DNA: TGTGCCAGCAGCGTAACCAGGGTCGCCAATGAGCAGTTCTTC
CDR3: CASSVTRVANEQFF

D: TRBD2
V: TRBV30
size: -
length: 14
J: TRBJ2-3
DNA: TGTGCCTGGAGTGATAGCGGGAGCTCAGATACGCAGTATTTT
CDR3: CAWSDSGSSDTQYF

D: -
V: TRBV7-7
size: -
length: 14
J: TRBJ2-7
DNA: TGTGCTAGCAGCCCTAGAGCAGGGGAAAAGGAGCAGTACTTC
CDR3: CASSPRAGEKEQYF

D: TRBD1
V: TRBV11-2
size: -
length: 15
J: TRBJ1-2
DNA: TGTGCCAGCAGCTCCAGGACAGGGACCAACTATGGCTACACCTTC
CDR3: CASSSRTGTNYGYTF

D: -
V: TRBV7-7
size: -
length: 15
J: TRBJ2-1
DNA: TGTGCTAGCAGCCCCGGCGCTAGCGTTTACAATGAGCAGTTCTTC
CDR3: CASSPGASVYNEQFF

D: TRBD1
V: TRBV5-1
size: -
length: 16
J: TRBJ1-4
DNA: TGCGCCAGCAGCTTGGATGGACAGGGGGGGTGGGAAAAACTGTTTTTT
CDR3: CASSLDGQGGWEKLFF

D: -
V: TRBV6-1
size: -
length: 13
J: TRBJ2-7
DNA: TGTGCCAGCAGTCCGAGGGACTCCTACGAGCAGTACTTC
CDR3: CASSPRDSYEQYF

D: -
V: TRBV19
size: -
length: 13
J: TRBJ1-2
DNA: TGTGCCAGTAGTATCGACAGTATTGGGGGCTACACCTTC
CDR3: CASSIDSIGGYTF

D: TRBD1
V: TRBV7-8
size: -
length: 16
J: TRBJ1-4
DNA: TGTGCCAGTAAGCTTTTTATCGGGACAGGAAATGAAAAACTGTTTTTT
CDR3: CASKLFIGTGNEKLFF

D: -
V: TRBV2
size: -
length: 13
J: TRBJ1-2
DNA: TGTGCCAGCTATCAACAGGGAAGCTATGGCTACACCTTC
CDR3: CASYQQGSYGYTF

D: TRBD1
V: TRBV19
size: -
length: 14
J: TRBJ1-1
DNA: TGTGCCAGCGGACAGGGGATCCCGAATACTGAAGCTTTCTTT
CDR3: CASGQGIPNTEAFF

D: TRBD1
V: TRBV6-5
size: -
length: 14
J: TRBJ1-2
DNA: TGTGCCAGCAGCCCAGACAGGGCTCCCAATGGCTACACCTTC
CDR3: CASSPDRAPNGYTF

D: TRBD1
V: TRBV6-6
size: few
length: 13
J: TRBJ2-7
DNA: TGTGCCAGCCAAACGGGACAGACCTACGAGCAGTACTTC
CDR3: CASQTGQTYEQYF

D: -
V: TRBV19
size: -
length: 12
J: TRBJ1-1
DNA: TGTGCCAGTAATCCGGGAGGCCGGGAAGCTTTCTTT
CDR3: CASNPGGREAFF

D: -
V: TRBV27
size: -
length: 15
J: TRBJ1-1
DNA: TGTGCCAGCAGTCCCCGCGGGGGTTGGAACACTGAAGCTTTCTTT
CDR3: CASSPRGGWNTEAFF

D: -
V: TRBV4-1
size: -
length: 15
J: TRBJ1-6
DNA: TGCGCCAGCAGCCAAGAATCGGGCCCGGGGTCACCCCTCCACTTT
CDR3: CASSQESGPGSPLHF

D: -
V: TRBV13
size: -
length: 13
J: TRBJ2-7
DNA: TGTGCCAGCAGCCGGGACATAGAGCGCGAGCAGTACTTC
CDR3: CASSRDIEREQYF

D: -
V: TRBV5-1
size: -
length: 14
J: TRBJ2-7
DNA: TGCGCCAGCACCGTTTCGGGGAGCTCCTACGAGCAGTACTTC
CDR3: CASTVSGSSYEQYF

D: -
V: TRBV5-1
size: -
length: 12
J: TRBJ1-1
DNA: TGCGCCAGCAGAATACCGGACACTGAAGCTTTCTTT
CDR3: CASRIPDTEAFF

D: -
V: TRBV10-3
size: -
length: 15
J: TRBJ2-5
DNA: TGTGCCATCAGTGACGACAGGTGGGCGCAAGAGACCCAGTACTTC
CDR3: CAISDDRWAQETQYF

D: TRBD2
V: TRBV4-2
size: -
length: 18
J: TRBJ2-3
DNA: TGTGCCAGCAGCCAAGATAGCTGGACTAGCGGGAGCACAGATACGCAGTATTTT
CDR3: CASSQDSWTSGSTDTQYF

D: -
V: TRBV27
size: -
length: 17
J: TRBJ2-5
DNA: TGTGCCAGCAGTTTGGAGGGGCCTCCGATAGGGCGTGGGACCCAGTACTTC
CDR3: CASSLEGPPIGRGTQYF

D: TRBD2
V: TRBV5-1
size: -
length: 16
J: TRBJ2-3
DNA: TGCGCCAGCAGCTTCGCCGGGGGGGCGGGTACAGATACGCAGTATTTT
CDR3: CASSFAGGAGTDTQYF